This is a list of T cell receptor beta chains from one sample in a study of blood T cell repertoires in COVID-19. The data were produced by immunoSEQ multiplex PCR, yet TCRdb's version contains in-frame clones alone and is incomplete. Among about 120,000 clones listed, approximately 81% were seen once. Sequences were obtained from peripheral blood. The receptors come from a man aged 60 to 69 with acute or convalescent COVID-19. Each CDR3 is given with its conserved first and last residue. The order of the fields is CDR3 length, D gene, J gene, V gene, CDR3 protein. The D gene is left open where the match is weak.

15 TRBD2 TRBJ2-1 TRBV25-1 CASGGLAGPIDEQFF
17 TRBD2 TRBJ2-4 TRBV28 CASSFGLAGVSKNIQYF
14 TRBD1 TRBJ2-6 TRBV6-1 CASSEGTGYGVLTF
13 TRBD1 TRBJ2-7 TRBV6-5 CASCRDRGHEQYF
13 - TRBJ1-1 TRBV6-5 CASSSGPNTEAFF
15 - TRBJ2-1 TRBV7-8 CASTRSVRGIDEQFF
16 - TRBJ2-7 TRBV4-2 CASSQDGGSGIAEQYF
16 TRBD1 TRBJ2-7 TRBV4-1 CASSQERTGVTYEQYF
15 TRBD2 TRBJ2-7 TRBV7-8 CASSWGHSGSYEQYF
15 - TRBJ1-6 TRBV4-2 CASSQDSQGISPLHF
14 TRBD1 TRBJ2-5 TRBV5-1 CASSPPGQQETQYF
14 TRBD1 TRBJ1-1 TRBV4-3 CASSLRTGNTEAFF
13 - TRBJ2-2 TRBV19 CASSIGGAGELFF
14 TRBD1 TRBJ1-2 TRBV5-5 CASRWGQGTYGYTF
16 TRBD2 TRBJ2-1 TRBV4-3 CASSLRLAGAYNEQFF
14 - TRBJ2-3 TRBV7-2 CASSRQVGTDTQYF